This T cell receptor (beta chain) stems from a study of regulatory and conventional T cells in RAG deficiency. Findings of the study overall: Shannon entropy was markedly lower and Simpson indices higher in RAG-deficient patients than control T-cell subsets. Shorter CDR3s in all patient subsets; >90% Treg-Tconv overlap in Omenn.

This CDR3 is 15 amino acids long. Germline CDR1 reads WNHNN; CDR2 reads SYGVQD (reference sequence). The V gene lost 3 bases and the J gene lost 1 base, with 12 bases spanning the gap. Blood CD4+ CD25-high CD127-low regulatory T cells supplied the genomic DNA template. About this clone: Antigen specificity is unknown.

Here immunoSEQ multiplex PCR was the method, and the copy in TCRdb shows in-frame clones only, minus some. The sample has 15,000 to 20,000 clones; roughly 89% are singletons. The sample was also linked to a second study, of regulatory T cells. This second report adds: Primers: 52 TRBV forward and 13 TRBJ reverse.

The TCR comes from a human donor in good health. This chain links TRBV10-1 with TRBJ2-5, with D perhaps matching TRBD2 (5 bases). Sequenced input: Tregs sorted from blood. This CDR3 is CASSDGSAGQETQYF. The DNA of the CDR3 is TGCGCCAGCAGTGACGGTTCCGCGGGCCAAGAGACCCAGTACTTC.